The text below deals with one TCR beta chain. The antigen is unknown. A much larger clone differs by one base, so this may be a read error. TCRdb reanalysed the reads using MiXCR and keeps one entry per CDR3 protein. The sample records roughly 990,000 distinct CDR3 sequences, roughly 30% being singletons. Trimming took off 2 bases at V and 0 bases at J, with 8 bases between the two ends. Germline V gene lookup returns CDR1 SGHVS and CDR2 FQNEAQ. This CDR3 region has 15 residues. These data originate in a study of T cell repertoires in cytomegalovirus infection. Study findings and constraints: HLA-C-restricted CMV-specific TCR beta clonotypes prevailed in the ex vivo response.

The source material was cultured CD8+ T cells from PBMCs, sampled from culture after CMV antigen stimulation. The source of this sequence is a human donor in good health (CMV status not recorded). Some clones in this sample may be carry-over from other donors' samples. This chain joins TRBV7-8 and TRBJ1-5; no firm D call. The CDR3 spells CASSLPDYSNQPQHF. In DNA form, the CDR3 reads TGTGCCAGCAGCTTACCGGACTATAGCAATCAGCCCCAGCATTTT.